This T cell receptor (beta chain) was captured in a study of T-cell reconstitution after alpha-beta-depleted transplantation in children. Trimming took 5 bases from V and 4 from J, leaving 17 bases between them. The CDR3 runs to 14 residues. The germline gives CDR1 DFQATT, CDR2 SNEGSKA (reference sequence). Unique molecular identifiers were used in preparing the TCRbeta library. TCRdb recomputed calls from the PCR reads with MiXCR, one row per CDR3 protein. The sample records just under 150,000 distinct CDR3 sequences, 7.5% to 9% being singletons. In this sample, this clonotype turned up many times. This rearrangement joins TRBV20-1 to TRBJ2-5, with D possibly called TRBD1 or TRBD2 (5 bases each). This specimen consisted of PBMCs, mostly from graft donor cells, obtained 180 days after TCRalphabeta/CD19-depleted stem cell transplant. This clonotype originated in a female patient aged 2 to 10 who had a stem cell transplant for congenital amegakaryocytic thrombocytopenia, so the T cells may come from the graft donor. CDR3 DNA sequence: TGCAGTGCTGCCGGGACCCCTAAGGGAGAGACCCAGTACTTC. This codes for CSAAGTPKGETQYF.